This T cell receptor (beta chain) is from a study of CXCR3-negative and CXCR3-positive naive CD8 T cells (dated by TCRdb to about 2019). Regarding the complete study: In total, some 140 million TRB reads were obtained, which works out to roughly 1.5 +/- 0.3 million reads per library. Data from around ten donors, pooled across two independent experiments, went into the diversity and physicochemical repertoire analyses. The TRBV-TRBJ cluster analysis covered naive subsets from 5 donors and memory cells from 3 donors.

In regard to this clonotype: What this receptor recognizes is not known.

Each CD8+ T cell subset was flow-sorted in triplicate, with roughly 310,000 cells per subset placed directly into RLT lysis buffer. To exclude memory contaminants, naive CD8+ T cells were stringently defined as CD45RO-CCR7+CD27+CD95-. Peripheral blood mononuclear cells were isolated from buffy coats by standard density gradient centrifugation. A FACSAria III was used to flow-sort naive CXCR3-negative and CXCR3-positive CD8+ T cells. An RNeasy Mini Kit was used to extract total RNA from the sorted cells. Overall study outcomes, separate from this receptor: Because CXCR3 expression was partially decreased after cryopreservation, freshly isolated PBMCs were used for most assays. TRB CDR3s from CXCR3-positive naive cells showed higher hydrophobicity (lower Kidera factor 4), lower energy, and higher strength and volume indices than CXCR3-negative naive cells. Similar TRBV-TRBJ usage was shown by naive CXCR3-negative and CXCR3-positive cells from the same donor, whereas distinct patterns were shown by memory cells. Both naive subsets had comparably high repertoire diversity, while memory CD8+ T cells had much lower repertoire diversity. Because surface CD5, which is linked to self-reactivity in mice, was comparable between the naive subsets, TCR interaction strength was also inferred from the physicochemical properties of TRB CDR3s.

TCRdb shows the sequencer as NextSeq 550. The Human TCR Profiling Kit (MiLaboratory) was used to prepare UMI-labeled 5' RACE TRB cDNA libraries. cDNA synthesis used the entire amount of extracted RNA, and PCR amplification then used the entire amount of cDNA produced. Libraries were prepared in parallel with an identical number of PCR cycles. The authors' analysis ran thus. MIGEC and MiXCR extracted about 53,000 +/- 10,000 unique UMI-labeled TRB cDNA molecules per library, requiring at least two reads per UMI. An average of roughly 40,000 +/- 10,000 functional in-frame TRB CDR3 nucleotide clonotypes without stop codons was found per library. Diversity metrics, including normalized Shannon-Wiener and Chao1, were computed in VDJtools after downsampling to 5000 UMI-labeled TRB molecules per sample. VDJtools computed clonotype-size-weighted physicochemical properties of the central five CDR3 residues: interaction energy, strength, volume and Kidera factor 4. The reads, reprocessed by TCRdb, yield one row per CDR3 protein sequence and no DNA. These V and J calls derive from TCRdb rather than the authors' analysis. The sample table on file contains 6,700 or so distinct CDR3 sequences. The ten largest clones add up to approximately 1.5% of the sample.

The source material was naive CXCR3- CD8+ T cells from blood. In the paper's terms, the cell subset or site label means: CD45RO-CCR7+CD27+CD95- naive CD8+ T cells lacking CXCR3 (TNR3-). This clonotype was obtained from a human donor in good health. Some clones in this sample may be carry-over from other donors' samples.

The CDR3: CASKTSGGPPHEQYF. The chain is encoded by TRBV28 joined to TRBJ2-7; TCRdb reports TRBD2, a call that lacks DNA to check it against. The CDR3 sequence holds 15 residues, the cysteine and phenylalanine included. Only the protein is on record. Taken from the germline V gene, the CDR1 and CDR2 loops are MDHEN and SYDVKM.